This entry features one T cell receptor beta chain sequence. The record originates from a study of blood T cell repertoires in COVID-19. On the study more broadly: Material from acute and convalescent COVID-19 was sourced from the United States, Italy and Spain.

The germline V gene encodes CDR1 SGHRS and CDR2 YFSETQ. The CDR3 has 17 residues. The trim removed 2 bases at V and 3 bases at J, leaving 8 bases unmatched. Libraries were prepared by immunoSEQ multiplex PCR; TCRdb keeps only in-frame clonotypes and omits some of them. The data hold just under 20,000 clones, with about 85% observed a single time. The chain uses TRBV5-1 and TRBJ2-3; 11 bases are a match to TRBD2. Sequencing was done on a sample of peripheral blood. The sequence was obtained from a human donor with active COVID-19. The donor label of this sample is uncertain. In DNA form, the CDR3 reads TGCGCCAGCAGCTTAGTAGCGGGAGGGCCTGGGACAGATACGCAGTATTTT. It is translated as CASSLVAGGPGTDTQYF.